The rows below give T cell receptor beta chains drawn from one sample of a study of regulatory T cells in long-lasting Graves disease. TCRdb fed the multiplex PCR reads into MiXCR, producing one record per CDR3 protein. The sample yields about 520,000 distinct CDR3 sequences, 12% seen once. These same records also appear under a second study, on T cells in Graves' hyperthyroidism and ophthalmopathy.

The sequences come from peripheral blood mononuclear cells (PBMCs), collected at new diagnosis, from a patient treated with antithyroid drugs. Receptors originate from a woman in her thirties with Graves disease. Both conserved end residues are part of each CDR3. The D gene is left open where the match is weak. The size field is filled for only some rows; it gives once, few, many or a size class.

J,V,size,D,DNA,CDR3
TRBJ2-1,TRBV25-1,many,-,TGTGCCAGCAGTGGGCGAACATCGAGCCTAGGGGATGAGCAGTTCTTC,CASSGRTSSLGDEQFF
TRBJ2-1,TRBV5-1,many,-,TGCGCCAGCAGCTTTGATGGGCCGGGTGTGCAGTTCTTC,CASSFDGPGVQFF
TRBJ1-5,TRBV18,few,-,TGTGCCAGCTCACCCGCCGGCAGGGAAGTCGGTCAGCCCCAGCATTTT,CASSPAGREVGQPQHF
TRBJ1-2,TRBV19,many,TRBD1,TGTGCCAGTAGTACCAAGGGACAGGGTAACTATGGCTACACCTTC,CASSTKGQGNYGYTF
TRBJ2-7,TRBV27,-,TRBD1,TGTGCCAGCAGGCCGTGGACAGGGAACTCCTACGAGCAGTACTTC,CASRPWTGNSYEQYF
TRBJ1-1,TRBV9,many,-,TGTGCCAGCAGCGTGCGGGGGGGGGACACTGAAGCTTTCTTT,CASSVRGGDTEAFF
TRBJ2-2,TRBV9,many,-,TGTGCCAGCAGCGTCGGAGATCGGGGGGAGCTGTTTTTT,CASSVGDRGELFF
TRBJ1-5,TRBV7-2,few,-,TGTGCCAGCAGCTTAGTGGAGACGCCCCAGCATTTT,CASSLVETPQHF
TRBJ1-1,TRBV14,few,-,TGTGCCAGCAGCCAAGCAGGGTATGGTACTTTCTTT,CASSQAGYGTFF
TRBJ1-2,TRBV11-2,many,TRBD1,TGTGCCAGCAGAACCTACAGGGGTTCGGATGGCTACACCTTC,CASRTYRGSDGYTF
TRBJ1-2,TRBV18,-,-,TGTGCCAGCTCACCCAGTGCGGGGCAGCCGGGTTATGGCTACACCTTC,CASSPSAGQPGYGYTF
TRBJ1-2,TRBV25-1,-,-,TGTGCCAGCAGTGAAATTGGGAACTATGGCTACACCTTC,CASSEIGNYGYTF
TRBJ1-1,TRBV11-2,many,-,TGTGCCAGCAGCTCCAACAGGGATAGTTATACTGAAGCTTTCTTT,CASSSNRDSYTEAFF
TRBJ2-4,TRBV11-3,-,-,TGTGCCAGCAGCCAAGATCTAGGTCTAAAAAACATTCAGTACTTC,CASSQDLGLKNIQYF
TRBJ2-1,TRBV4-3,few,TRBD1,TGCGCCAGCAGCTTTCGGACAGGGGTCAATGAGCAGTTCTTC,CASSFRTGVNEQFF
TRBJ2-1,TRBV18,few,TRBD1,TGTGCCAGCTCACCATTAGGGGGCGCGGGCGATGAGCAGTTCTTC,CASSPLGGAGDEQFF
TRBJ2-5,TRBV27,many,-,TGTGCCAGCAGTTTATCACTTGGGGGGACCCAGTACTTC,CASSLSLGGTQYF
TRBJ2-1,TRBV29-1,many,TRBD2,TGCAGCGTCGTGCTAGCGGGAGGGTTTTACTCCGATGAGCAGTTCTTC,CSVVLAGGFYSDEQFF
TRBJ2-1,TRBV20-1,many,-,TGCAGTGCTAGAGATCGTTTAGGTCAGAGGGATGAGCAGTTCTTC,CSARDRLGQRDEQFF
TRBJ1-2,TRBV14,-,-,TGTGCCAGCAGCAGGAGAGTATATGGCTACACCTTC,CASSRRVYGYTF
TRBJ2-7,TRBV6-7,many,-,TGTGCCAGCAGTTACTCTGAACAGGAGGTCTGCGAGCAGTACTTC,CASSYSEQEVCEQYF
TRBJ1-1,TRBV12-3/TRBV12-4,many,-,TGTGCCAGCGGGCAGTCCCTCTACACTGAAGCTTTCTTT,CASGQSLYTEAFF
TRBJ1-5,TRBV6-2/TRBV6-3,many,-,TGTGCCAGCAGTTACCTCGCATTGAGGAACCAGCCCCAGCATTTT,CASSYLALRNQPQHF
TRBJ1-5,TRBV27,many,-,TGTGCCAGCAGTTTGCGAGCTTATAGCAATCAGCCCCAGCATTTT,CASSLRAYSNQPQHF
TRBJ2-1,TRBV7-9,many,-,TGTGCCAGCAGCCCCCGGCCGGTAAGGGCGGTCCGTGAGCAGTTCTTC,CASSPRPVRAVREQFF
TRBJ2-7,TRBV7-2,many,TRBD1,TGTGCCAGCAGCTTCTCCGGGACAGGCAACGAGCAGTACTTC,CASSFSGTGNEQYF
TRBJ2-1,TRBV2,many,TRBD2,TGTGCCAGCAGTGAAGCGCTCAGGACTAGCGGGAGCTACAATGAGCAGTTCTTC,CASSEALRTSGSYNEQFF
TRBJ2-1,TRBV29-1,many,TRBD2,TGCAGCGTTGCGAGAAGCGGGGGTTACAATGAGCAGTTCTTC,CSVARSGGYNEQFF
TRBJ1-1,TRBV5-4,-,-,TGTGCCAGCAGCTTAGTTCTAGGGGCAGGACTGAACACTGAAGCTTTCTTT,CASSLVLGAGLNTEAFF
TRBJ2-1,TRBV4-3,-,-,TGCGCCAGCAGCCAAGAACCTAGCGCCTACAATGAGCAGTTCTTC,CASSQEPSAYNEQFF
TRBJ2-1,TRBV20-1,few,TRBD2,TGCAGTGCTCAAGGACTAGCGGGATTCAATGAGCAGTTCTTC,CSAQGLAGFNEQFF
TRBJ2-1,TRBV4-1,many,TRBD2,TGCGCCAGCAGCCATGCCCGGACTAGCGGGAGGTACAATGAGCAGTTCTTC,CASSHARTSGRYNEQFF
TRBJ1-2,TRBV11-1,few,-,TGTGCCAGCAGCTTAGGAAAGGGCGTCTCCTGTGGCTACACCTTC,CASSLGKGVSCGYTF
TRBJ2-5,TRBV19,many,TRBD1,TGTGCCACCCGGACAGGGGCCGGGGAGACCCAGTACTTC,CATRTGAGETQYF
TRBJ1-2,TRBV12-3/TRBV12-4,many,-,TGTGCCAGCAGTTTGGGGCAGTCAGTTCCCTACACCTTC,CASSLGQSVPYTF
TRBJ2-7,TRBV19,few,-,TGTGCCAGTAGTATTTCGGCCCTACGAGAGCAGTACTTC,CASSISALREQYF
TRBJ2-1,TRBV27,-,TRBD2,TGTGCCAGCAGCCACCCGGGACTAGCGGACAATGAGCAGTTCTTC,CASSHPGLADNEQFF
TRBJ2-7,TRBV7-9,-,TRBD2,TGTGCCAGCAGCTTGACTAGCGGCGAGCAGTACTTC,CASSLTSGEQYF
TRBJ2-5,TRBV20-1,-,-,TGCAGCGGTAAAAATAGGGGGAGCGGGGAAGAGACCCAGTACTTC,CSGKNRGSGEETQYF
TRBJ1-6,TRBV20-1,few,-,TGCAGTGCTGGGGACCGACGGCAGGGCAATTCACCCCTCCACTTT,CSAGDRRQGNSPLHF
TRBJ2-3,TRBV4-1,-,TRBD2,TGCGCCAGCAGCCAAGGGGTTAGCGGGAGTACAGATACGCAGTATTTT,CASSQGVSGSTDTQYF
TRBJ2-2,TRBV2,many,TRBD2,TGTGCCAGCAGTGAAGAGAAGGGAGGGAGGAACACCGGGGAGCTGTTTTTT,CASSEEKGGRNTGELFF
TRBJ1-1,TRBV27,-,TRBD1,TGTGCCAGCAGTTTCACAGGGGGCCAAGCTTTCTTT,CASSFTGGQAFF
TRBJ2-2,TRBV30,few,TRBD2,TGTGCCTGGACCGAAGCGGGGCCCACCGGGGAGCTGTTTTTT,CAWTEAGPTGELFF
TRBJ2-5,TRBV24-1,many,-,TGTGCCACCAGTGATTCGACTTCCGAGACCCAGTACTTC,CATSDSTSETQYF
TRBJ2-3,TRBV5-6,many,-,TGTGCCAGCAGCCCCTTCTCTAGCACAGATACGCAGTATTTT,CASSPFSSTDTQYF
TRBJ2-2,TRBV27,few,TRBD1,TGTGCCAGCAGGCCTGGACAGGGAATAACCGGGGAGCTGTTTTTT,CASRPGQGITGELFF
TRBJ1-6,TRBV7-8,many,TRBD1,TGTGCCAGCAGTTCTGGACAGGGGGATAATTCACCCCTCCACTTT,CASSSGQGDNSPLHF
TRBJ2-1,TRBV6-2/TRBV6-3,many,-,TGTGCCAGCAGTTACGGTCTAGCGAGCTCCTACAATGAGCAGTTCTTC,CASSYGLASSYNEQFF
TRBJ2-1,TRBV19,-,TRBD2,TGTGCCAGTAGTATCACGGGGGGGAAGAACAATGAGCAGTTCTTC,CASSITGGKNNEQFF
TRBJ2-1,TRBV11-3,-,TRBD2,TGTGCCAGCAGCCCCACCGGGACTAGCGGGAACAATGAGCAGTTCTTC,CASSPTGTSGNNEQFF
TRBJ1-2,TRBV9,few,-,TGTGCCAGCAGCGGGATGGCGCCTCAGGGGAACGGCTACACCTTC,CASSGMAPQGNGYTF
TRBJ1-5,TRBV20-1,many,-,TGCAGTGCCACATCTGGGTATCAGCCCCAGCATTTT,CSATSGYQPQHF
TRBJ2-2,TRBV6-1,-,-,TGTGCCAGCACTCCGGGACCAGGGCGATTCACCGGGGAGCTGTTTTTT,CASTPGPGRFTGELFF
TRBJ1-1,TRBV18,many,TRBD1,TGTGCCAGCTCACAGGACAGGGGCAACACTGAAGCTTTCTTT,CASSQDRGNTEAFF
TRBJ1-2,TRBV5-1,few,-,TGCGCCAGCAGCTTGGCGGGGCGCGGCTACACCTTC,CASSLAGRGYTF
TRBJ1-1,TRBV28,few,-,TGTGCCAGCAGTCCTACCTCGCTTTGGAACACTGAAGCTTTCTTT,CASSPTSLWNTEAFF